What follows is one T cell receptor beta chain and its context. The data were taken from a study of cytomegalovirus exposure and HLA in healthy donors. In germline, CDR1 is SGHRS, CDR2 YFSETQ. J gave up 4 bases and V 0 bases, and 10 bases lay outside the gene matches. CDR3 length: 17 residues. The primer mix had 60 Vbeta and 13 Jbeta primers. Some clones are missing from TCRdb's copy, which holds only in-frame ones; the method was immunoSEQ multiplex PCR. The sample lists approximately 110,000 clones; approximately 70% were seen once. The rearrangement links TRBV5-1 to TRBJ1-2; TRBD1 matches 9 bases. The receptor was isolated from a man aged 35 to 55 in good health and CMV-seropositive. Sequenced sample: PBMCs. The CDR3 region has the DNA TGCGCCAGCAGCTTGGGGGACAGGGAGAGACCTTTCTATGGCTACACCTTC. Translating it yields CASSLGDRERPFYGYTF.